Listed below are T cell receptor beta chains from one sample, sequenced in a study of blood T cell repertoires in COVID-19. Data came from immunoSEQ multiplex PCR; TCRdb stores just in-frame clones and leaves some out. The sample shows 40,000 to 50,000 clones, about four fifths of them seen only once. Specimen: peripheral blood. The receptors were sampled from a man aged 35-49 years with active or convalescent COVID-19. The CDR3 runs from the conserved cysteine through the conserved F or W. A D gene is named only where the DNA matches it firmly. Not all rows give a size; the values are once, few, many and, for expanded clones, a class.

CAYRDRGYGYTF | TGTGCCTACCGGGACAGGGGCTATGGCTACACCTTC | TRBD1 | TRBJ1-2 | TRBV30 | -
CASSPRAGANIQYF | TGTGCCAGCAGCCCCAGAGCGGGAGCGAACATTCAGTACTTC | TRBD2 | TRBJ2-4 | TRBV11-2 | -
CASTAVGGETQYF | TGTGCCAGCACCGCCGTCGGGGGGGAGACCCAGTACTTC | TRBD2 | TRBJ2-5 | TRBV28 | -
CASRDTAYEQYF | TGTGCCAGCAGGGACACGGCCTACGAGCAGTACTTC | - | TRBJ2-7 | TRBV6-5 | few
CASSSGTGSYEQYF | TGTGCCAGCAGTAGCGGGACAGGGTCCTACGAGCAGTACTTC | - | TRBJ2-7 | TRBV11-2 | -
CASSQDSRGQGYNEQFF | TGCGCCAGCAGCCAAGATTCTAGGGGACAGGGTTACAATGAGCAGTTCTTC | TRBD1 | TRBJ2-1 | TRBV4-1 | -
CASSLTALQPQHF | TGTGCCAGCAGTTTAACAGCCCTTCAGCCCCAGCATTTT | - | TRBJ1-5 | TRBV12-3/TRBV12-4 | -
CASSSIRGRNEKLFF | TGTGCCAGCAGCTCGATAAGGGGGCGGAATGAAAAACTGTTTTTT | TRBD1 | TRBJ1-4 | TRBV11-2 | -
CASTPDRTSTDTQYF | TGTGCCAGCACCCCGGACAGGACTAGCACAGATACGCAGTATTTT | TRBD1 | TRBJ2-3 | TRBV7-9 | -
CASRGAQTYEQYF | TGTGCCAGCAGGGGGGCACAAACCTACGAGCAGTACTTC | - | TRBJ2-7 | TRBV12-3/TRBV12-4 | -
CASGRGDLNTEAFF | TGTGCCAGTGGGAGGGGTGATCTGAACACTGAAGCTTTCTTT | - | TRBJ1-1 | TRBV19 | -
CSVEQGTAGAREQYF | TGCAGCGTTGAACAGGGGACGGCGGGAGCACGAGAGCAGTACTTC | - | TRBJ2-7 | TRBV29-1 | -
CASTNAGNTEAFF | TGTGCCAGTACGAATGCAGGGAACACTGAAGCTTTCTTT | - | TRBJ1-1 | TRBV19 | -
CASGLKRDSYGYTF | TGTGCCAGCGGACTAAAAAGGGACAGCTATGGCTACACCTTC | TRBD1 | TRBJ1-2 | TRBV27 | -
CASNPQGPEKLFF | TGTGCCAGTAATCCACAGGGACCCGAAAAACTGTTTTTT | - | TRBJ1-4 | TRBV28 | -
CASSLARGDDEQFF | TGTGCCAGCAGCTTGGCGAGAGGAGACGATGAGCAGTTCTTC | - | TRBJ2-1 | TRBV5-4 | -
CASSLGTGINEKLFF | TGTGCCAGCAGCTTGGGGACAGGGATCAATGAAAAACTGTTTTTT | TRBD1 | TRBJ1-4 | TRBV7-6 | few
CASSFAGGWTGELFF | TGTGCCAGCAGTTTTGCCGGGGGATGGACCGGGGAGCTGTTTTTT | - | TRBJ2-2 | TRBV28 | -
CASSGTRHTGELFF | TGTGCCAGCAGTGGGACTAGACACACCGGGGAGCTGTTTTTT | TRBD2 | TRBJ2-2 | TRBV2 | -
CASSSLEGGNTGELFF | TGTGCTAGCAGCTCGCTGGAAGGAGGGAACACCGGGGAGCTGTTTTTT | - | TRBJ2-2 | TRBV7-7 | -
CASSYQDGAYEQYF | TGTGCCAGCAGTTATCAGGACGGGGCCTACGAGCAGTACTTC | - | TRBJ2-7 | TRBV6-5 | -
CASSLQGSDGYTF | TGTGCCAGCAGCCTACAGGGCTCCGATGGCTACACCTTC | - | TRBJ1-2 | TRBV11-2 | -
CAWSELAGEGEQFF | TGTGCCTGGAGTGAGCTAGCGGGAGAGGGTGAGCAGTTCTTC | TRBD2 | TRBJ2-1 | TRBV30 | -
CASRDRAYSNQPQHF | TGTGCCAGCCGGGACAGAGCCTATAGCAATCAGCCCCAGCATTTT | TRBD1 | TRBJ1-5 | TRBV2 | -
CASRPDSGSWETQYF | TGTGCCAGCAGACCTGATAGCGGGAGCTGGGAGACCCAGTACTTC | TRBD2 | TRBJ2-5 | TRBV6-5 | -
CSVVGTGLLKTEAFF | TGCAGCGTTGTAGGGACAGGGTTGTTGAAGACTGAAGCTTTCTTT | TRBD1 | TRBJ1-1 | TRBV29-1 | -
CASSPARTGLNTEAFF | TGTGCCAGCAGCCCGGCTCGGACAGGTTTGAACACTGAAGCTTTCTTT | TRBD1 | TRBJ1-1 | TRBV7-9 | -
CASSFSGDPYGYTF | TGTGCCAGCAGTTTCTCAGGGGATCCCTATGGCTACACCTTC | - | TRBJ1-2 | TRBV28 | -
CASNVLAGERNEQFF | TGCGCCAGCAACGTACTAGCGGGAGAGCGGAATGAGCAGTTCTTC | TRBD2 | TRBJ2-1 | TRBV5-1 | -
CASRPGSLYGYTF | TGTGCCAGCAGACCCGGGTCTCTCTATGGCTACACCTTC | - | TRBJ1-2 | TRBV12-3/TRBV12-4 | few
CASSSHQGYGYTF | TGTGCCAGCAGTTCCCACCAGGGATATGGCTACACCTTC | - | TRBJ1-2 | TRBV28 | once
CASSLEATEGNEQFF | TGCGCCAGCAGCTTGGAGGCAACCGAGGGTAATGAGCAGTTCTTC | - | TRBJ2-1 | TRBV5-1 | -
CASSRLATGTGELFF | TGTGCCAGCAGCCGCCTAGCAACTGGCACCGGGGAGCTGTTTTTT | - | TRBJ2-2 | TRBV14 | -
CATRGQGNSDTQYF | TGTGCCACCCGCGGACAGGGCAATTCAGATACGCAGTATTTT | TRBD1 | TRBJ2-3 | TRBV6-5 | -
CASSQQGPTEAFF | TGTGCCAGCAGCCAACAGGGTCCCACTGAAGCTTTCTTT | - | TRBJ1-1 | TRBV7-9 | -